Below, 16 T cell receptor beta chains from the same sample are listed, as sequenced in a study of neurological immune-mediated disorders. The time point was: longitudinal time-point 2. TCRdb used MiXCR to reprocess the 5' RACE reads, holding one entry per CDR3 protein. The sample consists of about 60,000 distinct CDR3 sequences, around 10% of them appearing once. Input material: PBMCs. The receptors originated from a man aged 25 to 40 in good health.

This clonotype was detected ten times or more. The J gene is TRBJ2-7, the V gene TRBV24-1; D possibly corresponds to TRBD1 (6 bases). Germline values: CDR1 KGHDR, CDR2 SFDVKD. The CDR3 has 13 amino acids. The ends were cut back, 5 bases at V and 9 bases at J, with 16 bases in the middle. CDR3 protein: CATSGGQGSMQYF. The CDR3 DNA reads TGTGCCACCAGTGGGGGACAAGGTTCGATGCAGTACTTC.

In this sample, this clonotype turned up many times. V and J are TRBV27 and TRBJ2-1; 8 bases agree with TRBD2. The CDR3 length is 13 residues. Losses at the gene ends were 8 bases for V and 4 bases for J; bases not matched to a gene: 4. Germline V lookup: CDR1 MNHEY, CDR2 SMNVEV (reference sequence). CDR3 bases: TGTGCCAGCGGACTAGCAGCATACAATGAGCAGTTCTTC. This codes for CASGLAAYNEQFF.

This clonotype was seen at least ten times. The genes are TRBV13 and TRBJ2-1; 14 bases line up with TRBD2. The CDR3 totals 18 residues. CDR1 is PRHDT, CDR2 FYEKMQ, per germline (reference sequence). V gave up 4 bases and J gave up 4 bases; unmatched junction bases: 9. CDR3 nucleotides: TGTGCCAGCAGCTCGGGACTAGCGGGAGCGTGGGAATACAATGAGCAGTTCTTC. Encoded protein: CASSSGLAGAWEYNEQFF.

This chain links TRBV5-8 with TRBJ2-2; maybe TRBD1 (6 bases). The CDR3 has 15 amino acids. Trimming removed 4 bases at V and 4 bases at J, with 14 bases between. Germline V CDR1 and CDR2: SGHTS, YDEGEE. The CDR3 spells CASSHPGHTTGELFF. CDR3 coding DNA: TGTGCCAGCAGCCATCCGGGACATACCACCGGGGAGCTGTTTTTT.

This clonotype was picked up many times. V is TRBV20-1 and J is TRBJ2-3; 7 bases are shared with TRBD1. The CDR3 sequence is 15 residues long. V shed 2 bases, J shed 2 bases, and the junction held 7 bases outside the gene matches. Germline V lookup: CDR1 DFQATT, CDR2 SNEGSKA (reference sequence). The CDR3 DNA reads TGCAGTGCTAGAACCGGGACAGAGCTCACAGATACGCAGTATTTT. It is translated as CSARTGTELTDTQYF.

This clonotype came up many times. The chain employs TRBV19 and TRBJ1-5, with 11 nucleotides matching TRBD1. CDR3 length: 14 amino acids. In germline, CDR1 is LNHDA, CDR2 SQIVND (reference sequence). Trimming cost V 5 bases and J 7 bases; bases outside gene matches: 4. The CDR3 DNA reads TGTGCCAGTAGTTTCGGACAGGGGGCCCAGCCCCAGCATTTT. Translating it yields CASSFGQGAQPQHF.

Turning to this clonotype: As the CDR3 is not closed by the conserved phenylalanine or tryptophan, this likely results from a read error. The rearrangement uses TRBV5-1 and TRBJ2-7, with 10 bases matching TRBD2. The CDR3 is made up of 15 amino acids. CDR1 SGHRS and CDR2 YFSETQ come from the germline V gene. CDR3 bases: TGCGCCAGAAGCTTGGCCGGGACTAGCGCCTACGAGCAGTACATC. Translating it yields CARSLAGTSAYEQYI.

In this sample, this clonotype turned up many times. The CDR3 loop is CASSLGSRANEQFF. In DNA, the CDR3 is TGCGCCAGCAGCTTGGGGTCTAGGGCGAATGAGCAGTTCTTC. The gene calls are TRBV5-1 and TRBJ2-1, with D hard to call. V lost 0 bases and J lost 7, with 11 bases in between. The CDR3 sequence is 14 residues long. CDR1 SGHRS and CDR2 YFSETQ come from the germline V gene.

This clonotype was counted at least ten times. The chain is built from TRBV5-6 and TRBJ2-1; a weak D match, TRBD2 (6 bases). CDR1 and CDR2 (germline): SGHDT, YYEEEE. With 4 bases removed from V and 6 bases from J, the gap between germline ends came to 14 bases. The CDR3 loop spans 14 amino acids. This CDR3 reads CASSLPAGRNEQFF. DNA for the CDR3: TGTGCCAGCAGCCTGCCCGCGGGGCGCAATGAGCAGTTCTTC.

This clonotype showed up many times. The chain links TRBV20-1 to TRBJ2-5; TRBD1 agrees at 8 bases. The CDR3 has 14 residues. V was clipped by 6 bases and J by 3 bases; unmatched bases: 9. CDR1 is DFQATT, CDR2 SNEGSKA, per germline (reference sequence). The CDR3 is CSALPGQEKETQYF. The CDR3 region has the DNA TGCAGTGCGCTTCCGGGACAGGAAAAAGAGACCCAGTACTTC.

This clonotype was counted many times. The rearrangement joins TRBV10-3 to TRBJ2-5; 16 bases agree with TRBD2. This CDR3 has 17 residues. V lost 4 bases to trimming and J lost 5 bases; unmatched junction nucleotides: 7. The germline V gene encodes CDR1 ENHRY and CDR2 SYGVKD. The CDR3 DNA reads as TGTGCCATCAGTGGGGGACTAGCGGGAGGGCCGGGGGAGACCCAGTACTTC. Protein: CAISGGLAGGPGETQYF.

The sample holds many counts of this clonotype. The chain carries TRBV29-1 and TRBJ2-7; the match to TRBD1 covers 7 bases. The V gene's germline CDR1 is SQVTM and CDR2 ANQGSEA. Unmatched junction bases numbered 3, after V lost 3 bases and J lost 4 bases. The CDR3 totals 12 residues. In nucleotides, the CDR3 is TGCAGCGTTGACAGGGGGAATTACGAGCAGTACTTC. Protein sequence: CSVDRGNYEQYF.

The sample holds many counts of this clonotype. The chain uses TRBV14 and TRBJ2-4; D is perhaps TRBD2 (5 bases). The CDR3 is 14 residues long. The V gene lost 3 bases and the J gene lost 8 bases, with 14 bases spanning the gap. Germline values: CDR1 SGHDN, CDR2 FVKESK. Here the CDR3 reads CASSHLFGDHIQYF. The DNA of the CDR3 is TGTGCCAGCAGCCACCTCTTCGGGGATCACATTCAGTACTTC.

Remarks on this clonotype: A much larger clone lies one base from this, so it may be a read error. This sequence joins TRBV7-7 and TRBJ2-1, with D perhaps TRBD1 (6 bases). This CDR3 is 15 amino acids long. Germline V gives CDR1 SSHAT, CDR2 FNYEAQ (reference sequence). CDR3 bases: TGTGCCAGCAGCGCGGACAGAGATCCCTACAATGGGCAGTTCTTC. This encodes CASSADRDPYNGQFF.

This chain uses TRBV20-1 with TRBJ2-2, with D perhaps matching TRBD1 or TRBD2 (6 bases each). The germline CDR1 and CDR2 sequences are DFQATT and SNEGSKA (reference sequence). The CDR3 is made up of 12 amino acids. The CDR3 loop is CTASGATGELFF. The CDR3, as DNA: TGCACCGCTTCGGGGGCTACCGGGGAGCTGTTTTTT.

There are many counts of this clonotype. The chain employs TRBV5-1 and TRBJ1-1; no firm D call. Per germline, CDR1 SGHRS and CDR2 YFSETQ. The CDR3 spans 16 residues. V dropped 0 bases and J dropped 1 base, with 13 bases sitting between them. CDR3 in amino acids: CASSLEGFVRNTEAFF. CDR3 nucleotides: TGCGCCAGCAGCTTGGAAGGGTTTGTTCGGAACACTGAAGCTTTCTTT.